A few counts support the clone carrying this T cell receptor (beta chain). The antigen is undetermined. The data were taken from a study of T cells in Graves' hyperthyroidism and ophthalmopathy. General study results and limits: The blood repertoire included most of the expanded thyroid clonotypes above 0.001.

It was RNA transcripts that yielded the amplified TCR beta CDR3 regions. Primed by the HTBI set, a first-round RT-PCR was run on the TCR CDR3. One entry per CDR3 protein results from TCRdb running MiXCR on the multiplex PCR reads. The sample shows a few hundred thousand distinct CDR3 sequences, under 15% of them seen only once. V trimming: 2 bases; J trimming: 2 bases; junction bases outside the gene matches: 6. CDR1 and CDR2 from the germline V gene are MNHEY and SMNVEV (reference sequence). The length of the CDR3 is 17 residues. The chain uses TRBV27 and TRBJ1-6, with TRBD1 identical over 7 bases. Sequences were obtained from blood. The TCR sequence derives from a woman in her thirties with Graves' hyperthyroidism. The CDR3 sequence: CASSLMGQGAYNSPLHF. In nucleotides, the CDR3 is TGTGCCAGCAGTTTAATGGGGCAGGGGGCCTATAATTCACCCCTCCACTTT.